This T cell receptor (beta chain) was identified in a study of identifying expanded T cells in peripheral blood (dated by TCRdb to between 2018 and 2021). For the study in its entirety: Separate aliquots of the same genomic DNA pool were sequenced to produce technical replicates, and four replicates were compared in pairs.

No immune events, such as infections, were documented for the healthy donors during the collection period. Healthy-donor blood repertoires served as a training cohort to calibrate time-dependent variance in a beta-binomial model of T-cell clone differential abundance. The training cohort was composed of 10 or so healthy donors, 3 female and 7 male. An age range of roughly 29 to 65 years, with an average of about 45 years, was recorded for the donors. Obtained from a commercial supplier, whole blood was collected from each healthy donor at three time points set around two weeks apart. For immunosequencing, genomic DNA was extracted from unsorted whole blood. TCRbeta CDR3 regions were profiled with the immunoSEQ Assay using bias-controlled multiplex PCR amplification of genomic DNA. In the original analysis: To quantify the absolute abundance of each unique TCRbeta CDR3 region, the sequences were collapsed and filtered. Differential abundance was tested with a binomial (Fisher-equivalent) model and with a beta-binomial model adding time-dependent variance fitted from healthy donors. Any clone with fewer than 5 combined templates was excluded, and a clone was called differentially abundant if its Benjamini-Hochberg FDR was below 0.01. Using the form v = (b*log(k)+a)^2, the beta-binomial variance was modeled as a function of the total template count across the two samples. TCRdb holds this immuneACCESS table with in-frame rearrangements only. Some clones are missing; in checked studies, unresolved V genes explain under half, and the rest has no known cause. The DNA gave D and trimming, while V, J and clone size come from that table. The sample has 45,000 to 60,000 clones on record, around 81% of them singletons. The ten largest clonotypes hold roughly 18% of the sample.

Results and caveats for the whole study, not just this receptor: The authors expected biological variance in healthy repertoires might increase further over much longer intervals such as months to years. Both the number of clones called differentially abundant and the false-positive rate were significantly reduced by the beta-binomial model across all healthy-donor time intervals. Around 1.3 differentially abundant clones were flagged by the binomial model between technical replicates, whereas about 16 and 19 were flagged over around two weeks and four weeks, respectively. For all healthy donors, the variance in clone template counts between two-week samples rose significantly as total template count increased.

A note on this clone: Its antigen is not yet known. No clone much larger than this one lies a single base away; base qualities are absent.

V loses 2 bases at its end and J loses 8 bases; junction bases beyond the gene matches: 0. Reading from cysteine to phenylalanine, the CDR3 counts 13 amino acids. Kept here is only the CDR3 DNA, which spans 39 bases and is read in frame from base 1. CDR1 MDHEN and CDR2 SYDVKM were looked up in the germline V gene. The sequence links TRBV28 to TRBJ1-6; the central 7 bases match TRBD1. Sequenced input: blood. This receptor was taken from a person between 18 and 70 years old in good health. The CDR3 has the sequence CASSLDRDSPLHF. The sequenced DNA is TGTGCCAGCAGTTTAGACAGGGATTCACCCCTCCACTTT.